This T cell receptor (beta chain) was found in a study of control samples from healthy donors and cancer patients. Method: immunoSEQ multiplex PCR; TCRdb's copy keeps in-frame clones and lacks some. The profile covers more than 150,000 clones, with roughly 92% appearing a single time and approximately 2.5% taken by the ten largest. After removal of 5 bases from V and 4 bases from J, the junction contained 8 bases not matched to a gene. This CDR3 spans 15 amino acids. CDR1 SGHRS and CDR2 YFSETQ come from the germline V gene. V usage is TRBV5-1 and J usage is TRBJ1-2, with 10 bases identical to TRBD1. Sequencing used blood. The clonotype originates from a man aged 50 or older in good health. As DNA, the CDR3 is TGCGCCAGCAGACCCGGGACAGGGGAGGGCTATGGCTACACCTTC. This sequence encodes CASRPGTGEGYGYTF. Full variable domain (outside the CDR3, taken from reference TRBV5-1 and TRBJ1-2): KAGVTQTPRYLIKTRGQQVTLSCSPISGHRSVSWYQQTPGQGLQFLFEYFSETQRNKGNFPGRFSGRQFSNSRSEMNVSTLELGDSALYLCASRPGTGEGYGYTFGSGTRLTVV.